The 22 T cell receptor beta chains in this list originate from one sample, sequenced in a study of cytomegalovirus exposure and HLA in healthy donors. A multiplex PCR was run with 60 Vbeta primers and 13 Jbeta primers. The protocol was immunoSEQ multiplex PCR, while the TCRdb copy is restricted to in-frame clones and leaves out a portion. This sample carries some 130,000 clones, over 75% of them seen once, and the ten largest clones take around 4.8%. The sequenced sample was PBMCs. Source of these receptors: a man under 40 in good health.

This chain joins TRBV6-5 and TRBJ1-2, with a weak D call TRBD1 (5 bases). Germline V gives CDR1 MNHEY, CDR2 SVGAGI. Deletions cut 5 bases from V and 5 bases from J, with 18 bases between. The CDR3 has 15 amino acids. CDR3 in amino acids: CASSDWGAPNYGYTF. The CDR3 DNA reads TGTGCCAGCAGTGACTGGGGCGCCCCGAATTATGGCTACACCTTC.

The chain recombines TRBV28 with TRBJ1-5; D possibly corresponds to TRBD1 (6 bases). Germline-derived CDR1 and CDR2 are MDHEN and SYDVKM. The CDR3 contains 14 residues. Trimming removed 8 bases at V and 0 bases at J, with 11 bases between. CDR3 nucleotide sequence: TGTGCCAGCGAAGGGGGACCTAGCAATCAGCCCCAGCATTTT. As protein: CASEGGPSNQPQHF.

V gene TRBV5-1 combines with J gene TRBJ1-1; 11 nucleotides align to TRBD1. The CDR3 is 16 residues long. CDR1 is SGHRS, CDR2 YFSETQ, per germline. V was pared by 4 bases and J by 0 bases, with 5 bases of the junction left unmatched. This CDR3 is CASSHGQGAMNTEAFF. The DNA of the CDR3 is TGCGCCAGCAGCCACGGACAGGGGGCGATGAACACTGAAGCTTTCTTT.

This chain joins TRBV27 and TRBJ1-1, with D tentatively TRBD1 (5 bases). The germline V gene encodes CDR1 MNHEY and CDR2 SMNVEV (reference sequence). The CDR3 extends over 16 amino acids. V was pared by 0 bases and J by 1 base, with 12 bases between. The CDR3 reads CASSLSLTGPNTEAFF. The CDR3, as DNA: TGTGCCAGCAGTTTATCCCTAACAGGCCCGAACACTGAAGCTTTCTTT.

The V gene is TRBV28, the J gene TRBJ2-5; TRBD1 is a possible D gene (5 bases). Germline V lookup: CDR1 MDHEN, CDR2 SYDVKM. V was trimmed by 10 bases and J by 6 bases, leaving 18 bases between them. The CDR3 contains 13 residues. DNA of the CDR3: TGTGCCACCCATAGGGGCGCAAGAAAGACCCAGTACTTC. This translates into CATHRGARKTQYF.

The count of this clone is one. This chain joins TRBV30 and TRBJ2-5, with TRBD2 matching over 15 bases. CDR3 length: 16 amino acids. Germline-derived CDR1 and CDR2 are GTSNPN and SVGIG (reference sequence). After removal of 2 bases from V and 4 bases from J, the junction contained 5 bases not matched to a gene. The DNA of the CDR3 is TGTGCCTGGAGTCCCCCGGGACTAGCGGGAGGAGAGACCCAGTACTTC. Protein product: CAWSPPGLAGGETQYF.

The V and J genes are TRBV19 and TRBJ1-5; 7 nucleotides agree with TRBD1. There are 16 residues in the CDR3. The V gene's germline CDR1 is LNHDA and CDR2 SQIVND (reference sequence). J lost 2 bases, V lost 7 bases, and 11 bases had no gene match. This CDR3 reads CASTPFRDSGNQPQHF. CDR3 nucleotides: TGTGCCAGTACCCCCTTCCGGGACAGCGGCAATCAGCCCCAGCATTTT.

Only a few counts were recorded for this clone. This sequence joins TRBV29-1 and TRBJ2-2; 8 nucleotides agree with TRBD2. Germline V gene lookup returns CDR1 SQVTM and CDR2 ANQGSEA. The V segment lost 1 base and the J segment 4 bases; nucleotides outside the gene matches: 8. The length of the CDR3 is 16 residues. The CDR3 reads CSVEAGGGLVTGELFF. The CDR3, as DNA: TGCAGCGTTGAAGCAGGAGGGGGACTAGTCACCGGGGAGCTGTTTTTT.

This chain uses TRBV18 with TRBJ1-5, with D perhaps matching TRBD1 (5 bases). Germline V gene data show CDR1 as KGHSH and CDR2 as LQKENI. The CDR3 loop spans 15 amino acids. The V and J ends lost 3 bases and 6 bases respectively, with 15 bases between them. The CDR3 nucleotides are TGTGCCAGCTCACCGACAGCATTTGACGGTCAGCCCCAGCATTTT. This sequence encodes CASSPTAFDGQPQHF.

This clone was counted between two and nine times. This chain uses TRBV7-3 with TRBJ2-1; 12 bases are shared with TRBD2. The V gene end was trimmed by 5 bases and the J gene end by 6 bases; junction bases not matched to a gene: 8. This CDR3 contains 16 residues. Germline CDR1 is SGHTA and CDR2 is FQGTGA. The CDR3 region is CASSPGLAGPANEQFF. As DNA, the CDR3 is TGTGCCAGCAGCCCAGGACTAGCGGGGCCCGCCAATGAGCAGTTCTTC. The whole variable domain, remainder taken from reference TRBV7-3 and TRBJ2-1, is GAGVSQTPSNKVTEKGKYVELRCDPISGHTALYWYRQSLGQGPEFLIYFQGTGAADDSGLPNDRFFAVRPEGSVSTLKIQRTERGDSAVYLCASSPGLAGPANEQFFGPGTRLTVL.

This chain uses TRBV10-1 with TRBJ2-7; TRBD2 might be the D (6 bases). Germline values: CDR1 WNHNN, CDR2 SYGVQD (reference sequence). The CDR3 covers 14 residues. The germline V and J ends were trimmed by 3 bases and 5 bases, with 14 bases remaining between them. This chain's CDR3 is CASSDGGSIHEQYF. CDR3 in DNA: TGCGCCAGCAGTGATGGGGGGTCTATCCACGAGCAGTACTTC.

The chain recombines TRBV11-2 with TRBJ2-7; 8 bases fit TRBD2. Germline V gives CDR1 SGHAT, CDR2 FQNNGV. This CDR3 region has 14 residues. V was clipped by 6 bases and J by 2 bases; unmatched bases: 6. In nucleotides, the CDR3 is TGTGCCAGCAGACTTACTAGCGGACCCTACGAGCAGTACTTC. It translates to CASRLTSGPYEQYF.

The rearrangement joins TRBV28 to TRBJ2-1; D is unresolved. V lost 8 bases, J lost 0 bases, and 5 bases lay in between. The CDR3 length is 12 residues. Germline CDR1 MDHEN, CDR2 SYDVKM. In DNA form, the CDR3 reads TGTGCCAGCGTCTCCTCCTACAATGAGCAGTTCTTC. It is translated as CASVSSYNEQFF.

V is TRBV10-3 and J is TRBJ1-2; D is uncertain. There are 15 residues in the CDR3. Germline V gene sequence: CDR1 ENHRY, CDR2 SYGVKD. The germline V and J ends were trimmed by 0 bases and 8 bases, with 16 bases remaining between them. The CDR3 DNA sequence: TGTGCCATCAGTGAGTCGAAGTCCCCGGGAGGGGGCTACACCTTC. Its protein is CAISESKSPGGGYTF.

The V call is TRBV11-1, the J call TRBJ2-7, with TRBD1 identical over 8 bases. This CDR3 contains 15 residues. V shed 5 bases, J shed 2 bases, and the junction held 8 bases outside the gene matches. Germline loops: CDR1 SGHAT, CDR2 FQDESV (reference sequence). The CDR3 loop reads CASSPNRGDPYEQYF. The CDR3 DNA reads TGTGCCAGCAGCCCTAACAGGGGGGATCCCTACGAGCAGTACTTC.

Here the CDR3 reads CASSLYSVNEQFF. In DNA form, the CDR3 reads TGTGCCAGCAGCTTATACTCGGTCAATGAGCAGTTCTTC. V is TRBV7-3 and J is TRBJ2-1; D unclear. The V and J ends lost 2 bases and 6 bases respectively, with 8 bases between them. CDR1 SGHTA and CDR2 FQGTGA come from the germline V gene. The CDR3 is 13 amino acids.

The chain recombines TRBV29-1 with TRBJ2-4; TRBD2 is a possible D gene (6 bases). V dropped 1 base and J dropped 6 bases, with 10 bases sitting between them. CDR1 is SQVTM, CDR2 ANQGSEA, per germline. CDR3 size: 13 residues. This CDR3 reads CSVEGRDGNIQYF. DNA for the CDR3: TGCAGCGTTGAAGGGAGGGATGGAAACATTCAGTACTTC.

This clone was counted only a few times. This chain links TRBV27 with TRBJ2-7; the D gene is possibly TRBD1 (5 bases). The germline V gene has CDR1 MNHEY and CDR2 SMNVEV (reference sequence). Trimming took 6 bases from V and 6 from J, leaving 21 bases between them. The CDR3 is made up of 15 amino acids. CDR3 sequence (DNA): TGTGCCAGCAGCCGAATCGACACCGCCCAGGGCGAGCAGTACTTC. Amino acids: CASSRIDTAQGEQYF.

V and J are TRBV5-6 and TRBJ1-1, with 8 positions matching TRBD1. Germline V lookup: CDR1 SGHDT, CDR2 YYEEEE. After removal of 3 bases from V and 4 bases from J, the junction contained 8 bases not matched to a gene. This CDR3 comprises 15 residues. In DNA form, the CDR3 reads TGTGCCAGCAGCTCGCGACAGGGGTGGTTCACTGAAGCTTTCTTT. Translating it yields CASSSRQGWFTEAFF.

This rearrangement joins TRBV27 to TRBJ1-4; D is perhaps TRBD1 (6 bases). CDR1 is MNHEY, CDR2 SMNVEV, per germline (reference sequence). Trimming removed 5 bases at V and 0 bases at J, with 10 bases between. This CDR3 has 15 residues. The CDR3 loop is CASSPRGTTNEKLFF. The CDR3 region has the DNA TGTGCCAGCAGTCCTAGGGGGACAACTAATGAAAAACTGTTTTTT.

J is TRBJ2-5 and V is TRBV28; D gene ambiguous. The better agreement between TRBJ2-7 and the DNA end casts doubt on the J call. CDR3 length: 13 residues. CDR1 MDHEN and CDR2 SYDVKM come from the germline V gene. The CDR3 DNA reads TGTGCCAGCAGTTTAAGAAACTCCTACGAGCAGTACTTC. Translation gives CASSLRNSYEQYF.

The chain recombines TRBV11-2 with TRBJ2-7, with D tentatively TRBD1 (5 bases). The CDR3 spans 14 residues. V was trimmed by 5 bases and J by 2 bases, leaving 13 bases between them. Per germline, CDR1 SGHAT and CDR2 FQNNGV. Here the CDR3 DNA reads TGTGCCAGCAGCATCGGGCTGGGGCCCTACGAGCAGTACTTC. Residues: CASSIGLGPYEQYF.